The clone carrying this TCR beta chain was seen many times. This sample was included in a study of neurological immune-mediated disorders. The unsorted libraries originated from 2 million PBMCs that had been stored at -80 C. From the 5' RACE reads, TCRdb called clonotypes with MiXCR, one entry per CDR3 protein. There are tens of thousands of distinct CDR3 sequences in the sample; less than 15% occur only once, and 6.5% to 8% lies in the top ten. V dropped 4 bases and J dropped 3 bases, with 7 bases sitting between them. This CDR3 comprises 13 residues. Germline V gene sequence: CDR1 MNHEY, CDR2 SMNVEV (reference sequence).

This chain connects TRBV27 to TRBJ2-1; D is unresolved. Specimen: PBMCs. The source is a woman aged 45-59 years in good health. The CDR3: CASSSPLYNEQFF. The CDR3 DNA sequence: TGTGCCAGCAGTTCCCCACTCTACAATGAGCAGTTCTTC.